The rows below give T cell receptor beta chains drawn from one sample of a study of blood T cell repertoires in COVID-19. The repertoire was sequenced with immunoSEQ multiplex PCR; TCRdb's copy has only in-frame clones and lacks some. The sample carries 200,000 to 300,000 clones, 88% recorded once. The specimen was PBMCs or T cells enriched from blood (not recorded which). Receptors were obtained from a woman aged 40 to 50 with acute COVID-19. The CDR3 runs from the conserved cysteine through the conserved F or W. D genes are given only for firm matches. For some rows the clone size is stated as once, few or many, or as a class when expanded; others skip it.

d_gene,v_gene,abundance,len,j_gene,CDR3aa,CDR3nt
TRBD1,TRBV7-9,NA,14,TRBJ1-2,CASSLVGTGVGYTF,TGTGCCAGCAGCCTCGTGGGGACAGGAGTTGGCTACACCTTC
NA,TRBV5-8,NA,14,TRBJ1-4,CASTNPGWVEKLFF,TGTGCCAGCACCAACCCGGGGTGGGTTGAAAAACTGTTTTTT
TRBD1,TRBV19,NA,13,TRBJ1-3,CATGQAPGNTIYF,TGTGCCACCGGACAGGCCCCAGGAAACACCATATATTTT
TRBD2,TRBV6-2/TRBV6-3,NA,19,TRBJ2-1,CASSEYGASGRHSYNEQFF,TGTGCCAGCAGTGAGTATGGGGCTAGCGGGAGGCACTCCTACAATGAGCAGTTCTTC
NA,TRBV11-2,NA,11,TRBJ1-1,CASSLAAEAFF,TGTGCCAGCAGCTTAGCAGCTGAAGCTTTCTTT
TRBD1,TRBV6-2/TRBV6-3,NA,15,TRBJ1-5,CASSYGDSLNQPQHF,TGTGCCAGCAGTTACGGGGACAGCCTCAATCAGCCCCAGCATTTT
TRBD1,TRBV28,NA,11,TRBJ1-2,CASSPGTAYTF,TGTGCCAGCAGTCCCGGGACAGCCTACACCTTC
TRBD2,TRBV5-4,once,17,TRBJ2-1,CASSNPSSGSSYNEQFF,TGTGCCAGCAGCAACCCCTCTAGCGGGAGCTCCTACAATGAGCAGTTCTTC
TRBD2,TRBV12-5,NA,13,TRBJ2-5,CASGASGSETQYF,TGTGCTAGTGGTGCCAGCGGGAGCGAGACCCAGTACTTC
NA,TRBV24-1,NA,12,TRBJ1-5,CATSDPGGPQHF,TGTGCCACCAGTGACCCCGGGGGGCCCCAGCATTTT
TRBD1,TRBV9,NA,15,TRBJ2-5,CASDSGQGYQETQYF,TGTGCCAGCGACTCGGGACAGGGATACCAAGAGACCCAGTACTTC
TRBD1,TRBV7-2,NA,14,TRBJ1-1,CASSSATGTTEAFF,TGTGCCAGCAGCTCCGCGACAGGGACCACTGAAGCTTTCTTT
TRBD2,TRBV9,NA,18,TRBJ2-1,CASSGFVLAGSSYNEQFF,TGTGCCAGCAGCGGTTTCGTCCTAGCGGGGAGCTCCTACAATGAGCAGTTCTTC
NA,TRBV9,NA,15,TRBJ1-5,CASSLYGKSNQPQHF,TGTGCCAGCAGCCTTTACGGGAAAAGCAATCAGCCCCAGCATTTT
NA,TRBV11-2,NA,16,TRBJ1-2,CASRTYTENSSGGYTF,TGTGCCAGCAGAACATATACAGAGAACTCCTCAGGTGGCTACACCTTC
TRBD1,TRBV6-5,NA,14,TRBJ2-7,CASSYTRQGSEQYF,TGTGCCAGCAGTTACACCCGACAGGGGTCCGAGCAGTACTTC
TRBD1,TRBV5-8,NA,16,TRBJ2-4,CASRTNRGVAKNIQYF,TGTGCCAGCAGAACCAACAGGGGTGTAGCCAAAAACATTCAGTACTTC
NA,TRBV4-1,NA,15,TRBJ2-1,CASRSQGSPYNEQFF,TGCGCCAGTAGAAGTCAGGGGTCCCCCTACAATGAGCAGTTCTTC
NA,TRBV7-8,NA,15,TRBJ1-1,CASSFSLQLITEAFF,TGTGCCAGCAGCTTTAGTTTACAGCTAATCACTGAAGCTTTCTTT